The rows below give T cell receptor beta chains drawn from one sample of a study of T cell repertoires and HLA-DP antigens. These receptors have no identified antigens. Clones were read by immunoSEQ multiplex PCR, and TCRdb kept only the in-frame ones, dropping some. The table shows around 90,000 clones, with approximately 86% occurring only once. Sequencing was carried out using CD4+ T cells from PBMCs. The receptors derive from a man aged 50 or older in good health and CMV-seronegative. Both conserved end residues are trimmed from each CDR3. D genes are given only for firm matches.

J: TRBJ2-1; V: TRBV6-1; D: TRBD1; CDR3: ASSEDRRSSYNEQF
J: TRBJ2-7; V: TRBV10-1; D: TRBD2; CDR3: ASSESGLSEQY
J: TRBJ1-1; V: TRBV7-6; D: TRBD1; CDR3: ASSSRQGAANTEAF
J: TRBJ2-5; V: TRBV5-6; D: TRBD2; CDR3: ASSPERLAGGGKTQY
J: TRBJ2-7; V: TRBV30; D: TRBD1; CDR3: AWSSGQGAYEQY
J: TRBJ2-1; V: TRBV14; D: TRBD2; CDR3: ASSLSGGRYNEQF
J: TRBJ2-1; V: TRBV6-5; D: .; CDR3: ASSYLGSGHEQF
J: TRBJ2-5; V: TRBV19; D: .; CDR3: ASSIGAGGQETQY
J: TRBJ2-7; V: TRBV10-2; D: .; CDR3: ASRPTGYYEQY
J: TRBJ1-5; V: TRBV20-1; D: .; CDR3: SAGVQPQH
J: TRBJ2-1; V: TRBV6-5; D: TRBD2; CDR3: ASSPISGDEQF
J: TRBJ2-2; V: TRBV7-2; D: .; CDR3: ASSSFTPSIGSGELF
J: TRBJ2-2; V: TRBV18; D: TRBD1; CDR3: ASSRTGNTGELF
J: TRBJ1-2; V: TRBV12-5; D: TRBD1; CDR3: ASGLGTGAFYGYT
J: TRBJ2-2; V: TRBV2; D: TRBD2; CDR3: ASIVLAGRTGELF
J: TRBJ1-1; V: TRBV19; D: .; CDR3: ASSRRGMNTEAF
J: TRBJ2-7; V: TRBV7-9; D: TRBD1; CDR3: ASSRLGDRSYEQY
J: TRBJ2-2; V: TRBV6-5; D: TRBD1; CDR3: ASTGTGATGELF
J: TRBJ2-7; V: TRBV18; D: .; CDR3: ASSPLGLKGEQY
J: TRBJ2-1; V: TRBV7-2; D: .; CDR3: ASSSSTLYEQF
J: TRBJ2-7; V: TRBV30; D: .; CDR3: AWRTSPYEQY
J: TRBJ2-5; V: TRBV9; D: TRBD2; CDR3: ASSPGLAGVETQY
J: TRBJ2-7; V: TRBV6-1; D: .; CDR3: ASSDYEQY
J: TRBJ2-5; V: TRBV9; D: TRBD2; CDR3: ASSVRAGLAGGQETQY
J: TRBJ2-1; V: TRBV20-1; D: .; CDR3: SARDYNEQF
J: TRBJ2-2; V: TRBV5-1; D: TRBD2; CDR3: AKTLLAGEFTGELF
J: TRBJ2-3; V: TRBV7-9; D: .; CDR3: ASSLRTDTQY
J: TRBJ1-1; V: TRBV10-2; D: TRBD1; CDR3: ASRPGGVNTEAF
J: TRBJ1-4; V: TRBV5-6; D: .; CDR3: ASSLGGLATNEKLF
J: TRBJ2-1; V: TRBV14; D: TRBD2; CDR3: ASSPLGTSGRDEQF
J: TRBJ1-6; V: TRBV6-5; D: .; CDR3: ASSYADRNSPLH
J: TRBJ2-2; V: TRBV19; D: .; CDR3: ASSHSPRGGELF
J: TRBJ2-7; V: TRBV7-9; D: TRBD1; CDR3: ASSSSGTANSYEQY
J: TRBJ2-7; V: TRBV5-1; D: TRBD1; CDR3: ASSLDRGLYEQY
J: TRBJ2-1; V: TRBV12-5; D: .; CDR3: ASVPVGRTNEQF
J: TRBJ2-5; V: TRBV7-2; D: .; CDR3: ASSPVQGQETQY
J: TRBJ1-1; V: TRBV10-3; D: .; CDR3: ATVRTALNTEAF